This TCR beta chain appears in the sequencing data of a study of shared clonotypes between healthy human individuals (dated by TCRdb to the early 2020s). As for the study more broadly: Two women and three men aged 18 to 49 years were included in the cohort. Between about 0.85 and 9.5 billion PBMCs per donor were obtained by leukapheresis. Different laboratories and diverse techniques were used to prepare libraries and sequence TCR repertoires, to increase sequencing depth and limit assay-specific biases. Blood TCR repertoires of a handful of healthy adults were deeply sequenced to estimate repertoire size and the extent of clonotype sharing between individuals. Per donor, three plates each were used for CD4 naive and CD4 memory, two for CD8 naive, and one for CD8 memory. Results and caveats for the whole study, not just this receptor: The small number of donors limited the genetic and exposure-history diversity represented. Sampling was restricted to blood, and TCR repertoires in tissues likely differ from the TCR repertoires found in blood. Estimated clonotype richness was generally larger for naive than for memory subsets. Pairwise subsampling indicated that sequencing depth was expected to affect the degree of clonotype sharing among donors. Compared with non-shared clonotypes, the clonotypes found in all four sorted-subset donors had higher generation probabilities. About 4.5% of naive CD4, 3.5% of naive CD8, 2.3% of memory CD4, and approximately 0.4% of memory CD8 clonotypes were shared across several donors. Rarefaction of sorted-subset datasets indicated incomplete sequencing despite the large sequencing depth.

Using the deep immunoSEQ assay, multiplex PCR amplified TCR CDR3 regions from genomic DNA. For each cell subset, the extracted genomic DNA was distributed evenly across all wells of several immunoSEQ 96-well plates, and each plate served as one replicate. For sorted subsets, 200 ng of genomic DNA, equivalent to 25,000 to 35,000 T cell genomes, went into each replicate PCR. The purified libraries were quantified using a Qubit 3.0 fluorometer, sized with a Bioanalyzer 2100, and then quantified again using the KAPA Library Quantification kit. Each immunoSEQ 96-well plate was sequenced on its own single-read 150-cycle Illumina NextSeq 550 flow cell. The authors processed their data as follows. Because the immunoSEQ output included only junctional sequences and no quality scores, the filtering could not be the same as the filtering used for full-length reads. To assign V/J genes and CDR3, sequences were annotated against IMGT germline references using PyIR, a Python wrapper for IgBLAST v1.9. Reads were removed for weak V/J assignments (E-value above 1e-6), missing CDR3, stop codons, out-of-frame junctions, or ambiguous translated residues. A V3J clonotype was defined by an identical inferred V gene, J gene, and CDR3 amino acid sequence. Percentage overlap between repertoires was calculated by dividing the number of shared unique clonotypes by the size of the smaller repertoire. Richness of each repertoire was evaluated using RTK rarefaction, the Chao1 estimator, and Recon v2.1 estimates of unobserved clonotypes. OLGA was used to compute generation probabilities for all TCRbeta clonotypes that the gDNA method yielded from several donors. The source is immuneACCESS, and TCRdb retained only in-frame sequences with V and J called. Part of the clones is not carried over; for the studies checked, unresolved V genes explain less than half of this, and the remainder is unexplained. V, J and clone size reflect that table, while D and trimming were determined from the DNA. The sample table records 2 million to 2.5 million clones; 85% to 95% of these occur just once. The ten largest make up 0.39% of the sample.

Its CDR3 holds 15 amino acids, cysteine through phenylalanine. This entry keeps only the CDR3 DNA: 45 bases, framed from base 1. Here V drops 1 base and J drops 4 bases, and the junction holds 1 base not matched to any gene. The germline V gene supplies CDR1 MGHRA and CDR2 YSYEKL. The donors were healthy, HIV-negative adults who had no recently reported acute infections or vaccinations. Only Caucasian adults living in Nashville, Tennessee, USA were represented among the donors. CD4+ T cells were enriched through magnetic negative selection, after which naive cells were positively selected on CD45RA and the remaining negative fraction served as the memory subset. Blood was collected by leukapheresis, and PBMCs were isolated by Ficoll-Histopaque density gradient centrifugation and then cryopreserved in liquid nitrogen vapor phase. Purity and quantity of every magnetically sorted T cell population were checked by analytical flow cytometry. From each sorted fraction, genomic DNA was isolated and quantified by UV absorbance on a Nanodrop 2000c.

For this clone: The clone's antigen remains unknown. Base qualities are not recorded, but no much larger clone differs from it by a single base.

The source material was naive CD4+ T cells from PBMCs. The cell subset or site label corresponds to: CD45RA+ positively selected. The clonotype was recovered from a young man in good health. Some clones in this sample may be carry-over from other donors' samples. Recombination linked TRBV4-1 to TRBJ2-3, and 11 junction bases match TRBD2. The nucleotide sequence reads TGCGCCAGCAGCCAAGTAGCGGGAGGGCCAGATACGCAGTATTTT. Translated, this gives CASSQVAGGPDTQYF.